The 30 T cell receptor beta chains presented below share a single source sample, sequenced in a study of blood T cell repertoires in COVID-19. The data were produced by immunoSEQ multiplex PCR, yet TCRdb's version contains in-frame clones alone and is incomplete. The repertoire has some 370,000 clones, about 89% of them found once; the top ten carry 10%. Sequenced sample: peripheral blood. The receptors shown here come from a woman aged 25 to 39 with COVID-19, enrolled during active disease.

The gene calls are TRBV19 and TRBJ2-2; 9 bases map to TRBD1. The CDR3 runs to 16 residues. Germline-derived CDR1 and CDR2 are LNHDA and SQIVND (reference sequence). V was clipped by 6 bases and J by 5 bases; unmatched bases: 10. The DNA of the CDR3 is TGTGCCAGTAGGGGCACAGGGGGCGCTGAAACCGGGGAGCTGTTTTTT. It codes for CASRGTGGAETGELFF.

The chain couples TRBV4-1 to TRBJ2-7; 8 nucleotides align to TRBD2. The trim removed 4 bases at V and 3 bases at J, leaving 2 bases unmatched. The CDR3 runs to 13 residues. Germline CDR1 and CDR2: MGHRA and YSYEKL. In DNA form, the CDR3 reads TGCGCCAGCAGCCTAGCGGGAAACTACGAGCAGTACTTC. Its protein product is CASSLAGNYEQYF.

This chain uses TRBV9 with TRBJ2-7, with a weak D call TRBD2 (5 bases). Germline loops: CDR1 SGDLS, CDR2 YYNGEE. CDR3 size: 14 residues. With 0 bases removed from V and 2 bases from J, the gap between germline ends came to 9 bases. The CDR3 DNA is TGTGCCAGCAGCGTAGAAGGGAGACCCTACGAGCAGTACTTC. Its translation: CASSVEGRPYEQYF. The variable domain in full, with the rest retrieved from reference TRBV9 and TRBJ2-7, is DSGVTQTPKHLITATGQRVTLRCSPRSGDLSVYWYQQSLDQGLQFLIQYYNGEERAKGNILERFSAQQFPDLHSELNLSSLELGDSALYFCASSVEGRPYEQYFGPGTRLTVT.

The chain has TRBV19 and TRBJ2-7, with D tentatively TRBD1 (6 bases). This CDR3 is built from 14 residues. Trimming took off 4 bases at V and 0 bases at J, with 10 bases between the two ends. Germline lookup yields CDR1 LNHDA and CDR2 SQIVND (reference sequence). The CDR3 DNA sequence: TGTGCCAGTAGTACCGTGGGGGCCTCCTACGAGCAGTACTTC. It encodes CASSTVGASYEQYF.

This chain links TRBV25-1 with TRBJ2-3; D is undetermined. Trimming stripped 5 bases from V and 2 bases from J, with 5 bases between. Looked up from germline, CDR1 is MGHDK and CDR2 is SYGVNS. The CDR3 covers 12 residues. The DNA for the CDR3 is TGTGCCAGCAGTCCTCCCACAGATACGCAGTATTTT. It specifies CASSPPTDTQYF.

This chain connects TRBV7-2 to TRBJ1-6; 7 bases are shared with TRBD1. This CDR3 is 13 amino acids long. Germline lookup yields CDR1 SGHTA and CDR2 FQGNSA. With V trimmed by 5 bases and J by 14 bases, 9 bases remained unmatched. CDR3 region: CASSEGQRISLHF. CDR3 DNA: TGTGCCAGCAGCGAGGGACAGAGAATTTCCCTCCACTTT.

The CDR3 region is CASSPVRSGTSTDTQYF. CDR3 in DNA: TGTGCCAGCTCACCAGTGAGGAGCGGGACTAGCACAGATACGCAGTATTTT. The chain joins TRBV18 to TRBJ2-3; 7 positions match TRBD2. The CDR3 length is 17 residues. V shed 2 bases, J shed 0 bases, and the junction held 8 bases outside the gene matches. CDR1 KGHSH and CDR2 LQKENI come from the germline V gene.

The chain combines TRBV6-4 with TRBJ2-1; D possibly corresponds to TRBD2 (5 bases). Germline CDR1 is MRHNA and CDR2 is SNTAGT. The V end was cut by 2 bases, the J end by 6 bases, with 8 bases between. The CDR3 length is 13 residues. The CDR3 reads CASSDSSVNEQFF. CDR3 bases: TGTGCCAGCAGTGACAGTAGCGTCAATGAGCAGTTCTTC.

V usage is TRBV5-8 and J usage is TRBJ2-7; tentatively, D is TRBD1 (6 bases). The CDR3 contains 12 residues. The V end lost 5 bases, the J end lost 4 bases, and 10 bases lay between the germline ends. Germline lookup yields CDR1 SGHTS and CDR2 YDEGEE. As DNA, the CDR3 is TGTGCCAGCAGTATCGGACAGTACGAGCAGTACTTC. Its translation is CASSIGQYEQYF.

The J gene is TRBJ2-2, the V gene TRBV11-1; D is unclear. Trimming took 2 bases from V and 3 from J, leaving 10 bases between them. Germline V gives CDR1 SGHAT, CDR2 FQDESV (reference sequence). The CDR3 is made up of 15 amino acids. CDR3 loop: CASSLNSLYTGELFF. CDR3 nucleotide sequence: TGTGCCAGCAGCTTAAACAGCCTCTACACCGGGGAGCTGTTTTTT.

This clone was detected a few times. J is TRBJ1-5 and V is TRBV9; weak D call: TRBD1 (6 bases). Germline CDR1 reads SGDLS; CDR2 reads YYNGEE. Trimming removed 3 bases at V and 6 bases at J, with 10 bases between. This CDR3 comprises 13 residues. CDR3 DNA sequence: TGTGCCAGCAGCGAAGGACAGCTTCAGCCCCAGCATTTT. Translation gives CASSEGQLQPQHF. The variable domain in full, with the rest retrieved from reference TRBV9 and TRBJ1-5, is DSGVTQTPKHLITATGQRVTLRCSPRSGDLSVYWYQQSLDQGLQFLIQYYNGEERAKGNILERFSAQQFPDLHSELNLSSLELGDSALYFCASSEGQLQPQHFGDGTRLSIL.

The chain joins TRBV25-1 to TRBJ1-2, with TRBD1 matching over 7 bases. Germline V gives CDR1 MGHDK, CDR2 SYGVNS. The CDR3 contains 13 residues. V lost 4 bases, J lost 3 bases, and 2 bases stayed unmatched. CDR3 amino acids: CASSATGDYGYTF. CDR3 bases: TGTGCCAGCAGTGCTACAGGGGACTATGGCTACACCTTC.

The chain couples TRBV3-1 (or the pseudogene TRBV3-2) to TRBJ1-2; the D gene is possibly TRBD1 (6 bases). CDR1 and CDR2 from the germline V gene are LGHDT and YNNKEL (reference sequence). This CDR3 is 16 amino acids long. V was pared by 2 bases and J by 4 bases, with 17 bases between. CDR3 in amino acids: CASSQPTPTRGYGYTF. CDR3 nucleotide sequence: TGTGCCAGCAGCCAACCAACCCCAACCAGGGGCTATGGCTACACCTTC.

The rearrangement links TRBV29-1 to TRBJ2-1; 9 positions agree with TRBD2. Looked up from germline, CDR1 is SQVTM and CDR2 is ANQGSEA. The V gene end was trimmed by 5 bases and the J gene end by 6 bases; junction bases not matched to a gene: 2. The CDR3 totals 12 residues. In nucleotides, the CDR3 is TGCAGCGTTCCACTAGCGGGCAATGAGCAGTTCTTC. This gives the protein CSVPLAGNEQFF.

The chain combines TRBV9 with TRBJ1-1; D unresolved. Per germline, CDR1 SGDLS and CDR2 YYNGEE. CDR3 size: 16 residues. Trimming shortened V by 0 bases and J by 11 bases, and 23 bases separated the two germline ends. The CDR3 region is CASSVGERVGRKVAFF. The CDR3, as DNA: TGTGCCAGCAGCGTAGGAGAGAGGGTAGGCCGGAAGGTGGCTTTCTTT. Full variable domain (remainder filled in from reference TRBV9 and TRBJ1-1): DSGVTQTPKHLITATGQRVTLRCSPRSGDLSVYWYQQSLDQGLQFLIQYYNGEERAKGNILERFSAQQFPDLHSELNLSSLELGDSALYFCASSVGERVGRKVAFFGQGTRLTVV.

This clone appeared a single time. CDR3 coding DNA: TGCAGCGTAGCCGGGACAGGGGTCGGCGAGCAGTACTTC. Translating gives CSVAGTGVGEQYF. This chain connects TRBV29-1 to TRBJ2-7, with 10 bases lining up with TRBD1. CDR1 is SQVTM, CDR2 ANQGSEA, per germline. Losses at the gene ends were 6 bases for V and 6 bases for J; bases not matched to a gene: 8. CDR3 length equals 13 residues.

The chain carries TRBV5-4 and TRBJ2-3; D perhaps matches TRBD2 (5 bases). Looked up from germline, CDR1 is SGHNT and CDR2 is YYREEE (reference sequence). This CDR3 is 18 amino acids long. The germline V and J ends were trimmed by 0 bases and 0 bases, with 17 bases remaining between them. In nucleotides, the CDR3 is TGTGCCAGCAGCTTGGGGCGGGTCTTATCTCCTAGCACAGATACGCAGTATTTT. It codes for CASSLGRVLSPSTDTQYF.

The V and J genes are TRBV30 and TRBJ1-1, with TRBD1 matching over 8 bases. The CDR3 runs to 13 residues. Trimming cost V 3 bases and J 2 bases; bases outside gene matches: 2. Germline-derived CDR1 and CDR2 are GTSNPN and SVGIG (reference sequence). The CDR3 region has the DNA TGTGCCTGGAGGGACAGGGCAAACACTGAAGCTTTCTTT. This translates into CAWRDRANTEAFF.

The J gene is TRBJ2-5, the V gene TRBV18; D is ambiguous. V lost 6 bases and J lost 4, with 9 bases in between. This CDR3 has 12 amino acids. Germline V lookup: CDR1 KGHSH, CDR2 LQKENI. The CDR3 loop reads CASSPIRETQYF. DNA of the CDR3: TGTGCCAGCTCCCCTATCCGAGAGACCCAGTACTTC.

The chain uses TRBV11-2 and TRBJ1-6, with D uncertain. The CDR3 loop spans 18 amino acids. Germline CDR1 and CDR2: SGHAT and FQNNGV. The V and J ends lost 0 bases and 0 bases respectively, with 12 bases between them. CDR3 amino acids: CASSLESRWSSYNSPLHF. The CDR3 DNA reads TGTGCCAGCAGCTTAGAGTCCCGATGGAGCTCCTATAATTCACCCCTCCACTTT.

The chain links TRBV5-1 to TRBJ1-2; TRBD1 might be the D (5 bases). The CDR3 is 15 amino acids. The V end lost 4 bases, the J end lost 6 bases, and 19 bases lay between the germline ends. Germline V gene lookup returns CDR1 SGHRS and CDR2 YFSETQ. CDR3 sequence (DNA): TGCGCCAGCAGCCCGGGGGTTGGGGCGCGCGATGGCTACACCTTC. Translating gives CASSPGVGARDGYTF. The full variable domain, completed using reference TRBV5-1 and TRBJ1-2, is KAGVTQTPRYLIKTRGQQVTLSCSPISGHRSVSWYQQTPGQGLQFLFEYFSETQRNKGNFPGRFSGRQFSNSRSEMNVSTLELGDSALYLCASSPGVGARDGYTFGSGTRLTVV.

The chain combines TRBV28 with TRBJ2-5; TRBD1 aligns across 8 bases. This CDR3 has 16 amino acids. CDR1 is MDHEN and CDR2 is SYDVKM in the germline V gene. V lost 1 base, J lost 5 bases, and 9 bases stayed unmatched. CDR3 residues: CASSLSGQVIRETQYF. CDR3 DNA: TGTGCCAGCAGTTTATCGGGACAGGTTATTCGGGAGACCCAGTACTTC.

The genes are TRBV2 and TRBJ1-4, with a possible D match to TRBD1 (5 bases). This CDR3 region has 13 residues. Trimming shortened V by 3 bases and J by 5 bases, and 7 bases separated the two germline ends. CDR1 and CDR2 (germline): SNHLY, FYNNEI. The CDR3 DNA reads TGTGCCAGCAGTGATAGGGGAAATGAAAAACTGTTTTTT. This translates into CASSDRGNEKLFF.

J is TRBJ2-3 and V is TRBV5-4, with 11 bases identical to TRBD2. Losses at the gene ends were 2 bases for V and 2 bases for J; bases not matched to a gene: 1. This CDR3 has 15 amino acids. Germline CDR1 and CDR2: SGHNT and YYREEE (reference sequence). This chain's CDR3 is CASSLLAGATDTQYF. The DNA for the CDR3 is TGTGCCAGCAGCTTACTAGCGGGGGCCACAGATACGCAGTATTTT.

This chain connects TRBV2 to TRBJ2-3, with D possibly being TRBD2 (6 bases). With 3 bases removed from V and 2 bases from J, the gap between germline ends came to 12 bases. There are 15 residues in the CDR3. Germline V CDR1 and CDR2: SNHLY, FYNNEI. CDR3 nucleotides: TGTGCCAGCAGTGAGCGGACTATTATCACAGATACGCAGTATTTT. It encodes CASSERTIITDTQYF.

The chain uses TRBV28 and TRBJ2-7, with 8 positions matching TRBD2. The CDR3 totals 12 residues. Germline loops: CDR1 MDHEN, CDR2 SYDVKM. The V segment lost 10 bases and the J segment 3 bases; nucleotides outside the gene matches: 5. The CDR3, as DNA: TGTGCCATCTCCGGGACTAGCTACGAGCAGTACTTC. Translating gives CAISGTSYEQYF.

The chain has TRBV7-2 and TRBJ2-4; TRBD1 matches at 9 bases. Germline CDR1 reads SGHTA; CDR2 reads FQGNSA. CDR3 length: 16 amino acids. J lost 10 bases, V lost 1 base, and 11 bases had no gene match. The CDR3 nucleotides are TGTGCCAGCAGCTTAGAAAGTTATGGACAGGGGAAGATTCAGTACTTC. Protein sequence: CASSLESYGQGKIQYF.

The chain has TRBV5-1 and TRBJ2-1, with D possibly TRBD2 on 6 matching bases. The germline gives CDR1 SGHRS, CDR2 YFSETQ. V was cut by 1 base and J by 8 bases, with 10 bases left in between. The CDR3 totals 13 residues. CDR3 DNA sequence: TGCGCCAGCAGCTTGCGGCCGGGAGATGAGCAGTTCTTC. It translates to CASSLRPGDEQFF.

The chain recombines TRBV24-1 with TRBJ2-2; D possibly corresponds to TRBD1 (7 bases). Germline V gene lookup returns CDR1 KGHDR and CDR2 SFDVKD. V was cut by 5 bases and J by 2 bases, with 11 bases left in between. The CDR3 totals 15 residues. CDR3 DNA: TGTGCCACCAGTGGACAGGGAGGTAACACCGGGGAGCTGTTTTTT. This codes for CATSGQGGNTGELFF.

The gene calls are TRBV9 and TRBJ1-2; no definite D call. CDR3 length: 12 residues. Trimming took off 1 base at V and 8 bases at J, with 9 bases between the two ends. Germline lookup yields CDR1 SGDLS and CDR2 YYNGEE. The CDR3 DNA sequence: TGTGCCAGCAGCGTACCCAGCGGCGGCTACACCTTC. Its translation: CASSVPSGGYTF.